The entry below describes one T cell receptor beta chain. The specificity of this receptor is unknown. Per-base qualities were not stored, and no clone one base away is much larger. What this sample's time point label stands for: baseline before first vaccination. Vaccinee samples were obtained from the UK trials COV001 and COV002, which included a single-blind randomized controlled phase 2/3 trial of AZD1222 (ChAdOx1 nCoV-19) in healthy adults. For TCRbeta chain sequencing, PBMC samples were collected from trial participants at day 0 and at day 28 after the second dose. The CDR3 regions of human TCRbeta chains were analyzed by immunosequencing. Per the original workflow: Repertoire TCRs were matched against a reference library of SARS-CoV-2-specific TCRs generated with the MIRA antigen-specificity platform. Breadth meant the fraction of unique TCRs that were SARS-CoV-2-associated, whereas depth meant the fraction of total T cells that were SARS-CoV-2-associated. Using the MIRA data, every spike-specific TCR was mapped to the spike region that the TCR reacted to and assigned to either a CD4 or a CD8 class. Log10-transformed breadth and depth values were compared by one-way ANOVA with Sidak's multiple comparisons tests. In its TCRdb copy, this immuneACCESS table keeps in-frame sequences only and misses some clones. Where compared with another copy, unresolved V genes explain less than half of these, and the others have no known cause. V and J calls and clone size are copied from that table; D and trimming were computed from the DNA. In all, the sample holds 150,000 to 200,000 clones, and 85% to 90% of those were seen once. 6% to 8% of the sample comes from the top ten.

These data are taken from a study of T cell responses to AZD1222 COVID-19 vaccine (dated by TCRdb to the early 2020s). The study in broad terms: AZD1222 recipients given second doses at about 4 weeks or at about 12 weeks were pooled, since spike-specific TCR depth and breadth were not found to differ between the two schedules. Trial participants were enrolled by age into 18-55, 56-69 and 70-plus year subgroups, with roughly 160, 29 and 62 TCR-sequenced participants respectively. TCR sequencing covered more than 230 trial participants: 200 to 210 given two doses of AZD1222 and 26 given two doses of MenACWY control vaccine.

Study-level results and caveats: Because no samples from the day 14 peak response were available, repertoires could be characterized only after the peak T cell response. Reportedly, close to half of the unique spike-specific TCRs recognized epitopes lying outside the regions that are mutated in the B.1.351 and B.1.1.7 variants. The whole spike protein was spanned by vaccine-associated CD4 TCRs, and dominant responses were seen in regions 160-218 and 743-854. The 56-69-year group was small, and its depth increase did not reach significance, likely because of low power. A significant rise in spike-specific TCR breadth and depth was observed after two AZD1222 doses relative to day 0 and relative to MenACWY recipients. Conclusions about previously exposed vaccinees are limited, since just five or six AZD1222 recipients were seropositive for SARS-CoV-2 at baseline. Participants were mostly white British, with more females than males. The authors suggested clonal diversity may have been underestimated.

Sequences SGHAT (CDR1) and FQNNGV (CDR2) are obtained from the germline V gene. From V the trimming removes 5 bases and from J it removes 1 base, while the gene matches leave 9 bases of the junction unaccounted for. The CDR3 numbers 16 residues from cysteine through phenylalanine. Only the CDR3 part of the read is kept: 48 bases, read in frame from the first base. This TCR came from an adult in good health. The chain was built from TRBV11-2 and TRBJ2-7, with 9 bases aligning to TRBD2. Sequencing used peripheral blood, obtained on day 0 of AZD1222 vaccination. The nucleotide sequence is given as TGTGCCAGCAGCCCCCTCCGAAGCGGGGGGTCCTACGAGCAGTACTTC. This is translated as CASSPLRSGGSYEQYF.